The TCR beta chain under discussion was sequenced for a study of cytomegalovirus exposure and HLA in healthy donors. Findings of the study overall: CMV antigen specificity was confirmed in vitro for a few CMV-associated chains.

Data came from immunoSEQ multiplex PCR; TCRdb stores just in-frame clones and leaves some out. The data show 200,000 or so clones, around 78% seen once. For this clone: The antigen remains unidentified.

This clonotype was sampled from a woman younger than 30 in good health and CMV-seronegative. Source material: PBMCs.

The CDR3 region is CASSQVPARQKEQYF. The DNA for the CDR3 is TGTGCCAGCAGCCAAGTCCCTGCTCGGCAAAAGGAGCAGTACTTC. V usage is TRBV4-2 and J usage is TRBJ2-7, with unresolved D. Germline V CDR1 and CDR2: LGHNA, YNFKEQ. Trimming took 1 base from V and 7 from J, leaving 17 bases between them. This CDR3 has 15 amino acids.